This T cell receptor beta chain was sequenced for a study of early T cells in non-severe SARS-CoV-2 infection. This clonotype has a count of ten or more. TCRdb independently ran MiXCR on the 5' RACE reads; one entry per CDR3 protein. The sample carries fewer than 80,000 distinct CDR3 sequences, around 11% recorded once. Trimming removed 0 bases at V and 0 bases at J, with 3 bases between. There are 15 residues in the CDR3. Germline V gives CDR1 MGHRA, CDR2 YSYEKL. The rearrangement joins TRBV4-1 to TRBJ2-6; D remains ambiguous. This receptor was identified in an adult who was a healthcare worker with PCR-confirmed SARS-CoV-2 infection or an uninfected control (not recorded which). The input for sequencing was whole blood, taken at baseline. Here the CDR3 DNA reads TGCGCCAGCAGCCAAGATAGCTCTGGGGCCAACGTCCTGACTTTC. Its translation: CASSQDSSGANVLTF.